The TCR beta chain under discussion was sequenced for a study of neurological immune-mediated disorders. From 2 million PBMCs stored at -80 C, the unsorted libraries were generated. The cDNA was synthesized by 5'RACE incorporating 10-nucleotide random UMIs. Via MiXCR, TCRdb re-called the 5' RACE reads, giving one row per CDR3 protein. Of some 37,000 distinct CDR3 sequences listed, about a tenth are singletons. The table lists this clonotype with many counts. Sample: PBMCs. This TCR was recovered from a woman aged 25 to 39 with HTLV-1-associated myelopathy (HAM/TSP).

The CDR3 DNA is TGCAGTGCTAGAGGCTTTGGCTCTGGGGCCAACGTCCTGACTTTC. Residues: CSARGFGSGANVLTF. The V and J genes are TRBV20-1 and TRBJ2-6; unclear D gene. This CDR3 is 15 amino acids long. Germline V gene lookup returns CDR1 DFQATT and CDR2 SNEGSKA (reference sequence). V was trimmed by 1 base and J by 0 bases, leaving 7 bases between them.